This T cell receptor beta chain was documented in a study of T cell repertoires in cytomegalovirus infection. Study-level information: CMV epitopes in the study were HLA-C-restricted (recently identified) and HLA-B-restricted (well studied). Study observations and caveats: Summed frequency of shared TCR beta families picked out CMV carriers who also had the relevant HLA.

This CDR3 spans 15 amino acids. The V and J ends lost 5 bases and 1 base, in that order; junction bases with no gene match: 4. A note on this clonotype: Its antigen is not identified.

TCRdb fed the reads into MiXCR, producing one record per CDR3 protein. This sample carries 80,000 or so distinct CDR3 sequences, under 30% of them seen once, and the ten largest clones take approximately 49%. The TCR originated in a human donor in good health (CMV status not recorded). Some clones in this sample may be carry-over from other donors' samples. The chain is built from TRBV12-3 or TRBV12-4 and TRBJ1-1; TRBD1 matches 10 bases. Here the sequenced sample was CD8+ T cells from cultured PBMCs, taken from culture after CMV antigen stimulation. The CDR3 is CASSEGQGTNTEAFF. As DNA, the CDR3 is TGTGCCAGCAGTGAGGGACAGGGGACGAACACTGAAGCTTTCTTT.